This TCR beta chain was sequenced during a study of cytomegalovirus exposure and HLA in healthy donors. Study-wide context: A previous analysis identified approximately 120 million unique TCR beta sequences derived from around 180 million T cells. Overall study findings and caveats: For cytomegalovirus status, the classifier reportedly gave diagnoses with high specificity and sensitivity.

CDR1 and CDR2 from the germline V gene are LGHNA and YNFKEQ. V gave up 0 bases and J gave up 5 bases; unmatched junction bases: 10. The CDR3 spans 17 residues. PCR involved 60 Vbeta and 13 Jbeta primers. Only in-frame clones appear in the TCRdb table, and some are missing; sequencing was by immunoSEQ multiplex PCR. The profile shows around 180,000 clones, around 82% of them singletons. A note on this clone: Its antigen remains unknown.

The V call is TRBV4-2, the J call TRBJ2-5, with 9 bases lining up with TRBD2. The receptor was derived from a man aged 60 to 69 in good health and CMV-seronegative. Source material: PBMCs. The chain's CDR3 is CASSQDGVAGEGETQYF. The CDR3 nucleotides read TGTGCCAGCAGCCAAGATGGGGTAGCGGGAGAGGGGGAGACCCAGTACTTC.